The 9 T cell receptor beta chains in this list originate from one sample, sequenced in a study of T-cell reconstitution after alpha-beta-depleted transplantation in children. Researchers prepared the TCRbeta library using unique molecular identifiers, the study reports. TCRdb re-derived calls from the PCR reads in MiXCR, one entry per CDR3 protein. Of 230,000 or so distinct CDR3 sequences listed, roughly a tenth are singletons. This specimen consisted of PBMCs from the stem cell graft donor, obtained from the stem cell graft. All receptors derive from a human donor who donated a stem cell graft to a child with SCID.

This clonotype occurred many times. The rearrangement joins TRBV10-3 to TRBJ1-1, with D unclear. The CDR3 length is 12 residues. Trimming took 5 bases from V and 1 from J, leaving 5 bases between them. From germline, CDR1 is ENHRY and CDR2 SYGVKD. The CDR3 DNA sequence: TGTGCCATCAGTTCAGGGAACACTGAAGCTTTCTTT. Translation gives CAISSGNTEAFF.

Many counts were recorded for this clonotype. The V and J genes are TRBV2 and TRBJ1-6, with 8 bases matching TRBD1. Trimming cost V 4 bases and J 10 bases; bases outside gene matches: 6. The CDR3 spans 14 residues. Per the germline V gene, CDR1 is SNHLY and CDR2 is FYNNEI. CDR3 DNA: TGTGCCAGCAGTGCCAGGGGGCAAGGGTCACCCCTCCACTTT. Translation: CASSARGQGSPLHF.

This clonotype was picked up many times. The junction shows a germline mismatch at one end, possibly a read error. The chain combines TRBV20-1 with TRBJ1-4, with 7 bases lining up with TRBD1. The CDR3 has 12 amino acids. CDR1 DFQATT and CDR2 SNEGSKA come from the germline V gene (reference sequence). Written as DNA, the CDR3 is TGCAGTGCCAGACCTAAGGGGGCGGCAGCGCTTTTT. Its translation is CSARPKGAAALF.

This clonotype was seen repeatedly, ten times or more. The rearrangement links TRBV11-2 to TRBJ2-2; tentatively, D is TRBD1 (5 bases). The CDR3 spans 15 residues. The germline V gene has CDR1 SGHAT and CDR2 FQNNGV. V gave up 5 bases and J gave up 3 bases, with 13 bases separating them. CDR3 DNA sequence: TGTGCCAGCAGCACAGGTGTCTTGGACACCGGGGAGCTGTTTTTT. It encodes CASSTGVLDTGELFF.

This clonotype was observed many times. The CDR3 spells CASRQGWTFTDTQYF. As DNA, the CDR3 is TGTGCCAGCAGGCAGGGATGGACCTTCACAGATACGCAGTATTTT. The rearrangement joins TRBV12-3 or TRBV12-4 to TRBJ2-3, with D possibly matching TRBD1 (5 bases). The ends were cut back, 6 bases at V and 2 bases at J, with 15 bases in the middle. This CDR3 is built from 15 residues.

This clonotype was observed many times. The J gene is TRBJ2-5, the V gene TRBV7-2; D is perhaps TRBD2 (6 bases). Trimming removed 3 bases from V and 5 bases from J, with 16 bases in between. CDR1 SGHTA and CDR2 FQGNSA come from the germline V gene. This CDR3 region has 15 residues. CDR3 residues: CASSFQWGVRETQYF. In nucleotides, the CDR3 is TGTGCCAGCAGCTTTCAATGGGGGGTTCGGGAGACCCAGTACTTC.

This chain connects TRBV5-1 to TRBJ1-4, with TRBD1 as a possible D gene (6 bases). Between the trimmed V and J ends, which lost 4 bases and 5 bases, there was a span of 21 bases. The CDR3 extends over 17 amino acids. The germline V gene encodes CDR1 SGHRS and CDR2 YFSETQ. The CDR3 loop reads CASSPRDTPTKNEKLFF. DNA for the CDR3: TGCGCCAGCAGCCCTCGGGACACACCAACTAAAAATGAAAAACTGTTTTTT.

This chain uses TRBV4-3 with TRBJ1-2, with D hard to call. CDR3 size: 14 residues. With 0 bases removed from V and 8 bases from J, the gap between germline ends came to 13 bases. Germline V gene lookup returns CDR1 LGHNA and CDR2 YSLEER. The CDR3 loop reads CASSQDTGRKGYTF. The CDR3 region has the DNA TGCGCCAGCAGCCAAGATACCGGCAGAAAGGGCTACACCTTC.

This clonotype was detected ten times or more. J is TRBJ1-1 and V is TRBV7-2; D might be TRBD1 (5 bases). V was cut by 5 bases and J by 0 bases, with 13 bases left in between. This CDR3 contains 15 residues. CDR1 and CDR2 (germline): SGHTA, FQGNSA. This CDR3 is CASSLLTAMNTEAFF. CDR3 in DNA: TGTGCCAGCAGCCTGTTGACAGCCATGAACACTGAAGCTTTCTTT.